The sequence of this T cell receptor beta chain was determined in a study of blood T cell repertoires in COVID-19. Method: immunoSEQ multiplex PCR; TCRdb's copy keeps in-frame clones and lacks some. The sample lists approximately 280,000 clones, around nine tenths seen once, with about 4.6% in the top ten. Germline trimming cut 5 bases from V and 4 bases from J; bases unmatched to any gene: 11. The V gene's germline CDR1 is SGHAT and CDR2 FQNNGV. CDR3 size: 16 residues. The gene calls are TRBV11-2 and TRBJ2-1, with 7 bases that match TRBD1. Sequencing was done on a sample of peripheral blood. The TCR comes from a man aged 35-49 years with acute or convalescent COVID-19. CDR3 sequence: CASSETGTAPYNEQFF. The CDR3 DNA sequence: TGTGCCAGCAGCGAGACCGGGACAGCTCCTTACAATGAGCAGTTCTTC.